Each of the 5 T cell receptor beta chains below was sequenced from the same sample in a study of blood T cell repertoires in COVID-19 (dated by TCRdb to about 2020). Library preparation used the immunoSEQ multiplex PCR assay. Here the immuneACCESS table is served through TCRdb, limited to in-frame sequences with V and J called. Missing clones are a known gap in these copies; in checked studies unresolved V genes cover under half, and the rest lacks a known reason. The sample records about 83,000 clones, 86% of which are singletons. Jointly, the top ten make up 20% to 25% of the sample. Sequenced sample: peripheral blood. These receptors came from an elderly woman in a cohort sampled during active or convalescent COVID-19.

This clone appeared a single time. For the CDR3, the DNA is TGTGCCAGCAGGGGCGAGTCGCTTGGTCAGCCCCAGCATTTT. It yields the protein CASRGESLGQPQHF. The chain links TRBV2 to TRBJ1-5; no reliable D call. The CDR3 is made up of 14 amino acids. V lost 6 bases, J lost 6 bases, and 15 bases lay in between. The germline gives CDR1 SNHLY, CDR2 FYNNEI.

The gene calls are TRBV27 and TRBJ2-2; TRBD2 is a possible D gene (5 bases). CDR3 length equals 15 residues. V dropped 1 base and J dropped 2 bases, with 8 bases sitting between them. Germline values: CDR1 MNHEY, CDR2 SMNVEV (reference sequence). DNA of the CDR3: TGTGCCAGCAGTTTATACGGGGTTAACACCGGGGAGCTGTTTTTT. Encoded protein: CASSLYGVNTGELFF.

The chain uses TRBV5-1 and TRBJ1-4; no reliable D call. V gave up 6 bases and J gave up 5 bases, with 11 bases separating them. This CDR3 comprises 13 residues. Germline CDR1 SGHRS, CDR2 YFSETQ. CDR3 sequence reads: CASTLGWNEKLFF. In DNA, the CDR3 is TGCGCCAGCACTTTGGGCTGGAATGAAAAACTGTTTTTT.

V gene TRBV27 combines with J gene TRBJ1-1; TRBD1 aligns across 8 bases. Germline CDR1 and CDR2: MNHEY and SMNVEV (reference sequence). V lost 8 bases and J lost 10; bases outside the gene matches: 9. The CDR3 has 12 residues. The CDR3 DNA reads as TGTGCCAGCTTACGGTCAGGGGGCAGAGCTTTCTTT. Its translation is CASLRSGGRAFF.

The V gene is TRBV28, the J gene TRBJ1-2; the D gene is possibly TRBD1 (6 bases). Trimming cost V 6 bases and J 1 base, with 12 bases left between them. There are 14 residues in the CDR3. Per germline, CDR1 MDHEN and CDR2 SYDVKM. As DNA, the CDR3 is TGTGCCAGCAGGTTACAGGGTTTTAACTATGGCTACACCTTC. Its protein product is CASRLQGFNYGYTF.